The rows below give T cell receptor beta chains drawn from one sample of a study of cytotoxic CD8 clonotypes in ibrutinib-treated CLL. Profiling relied on immunoSEQ multiplex PCR, and the TCRdb table lists in-frame clones only, not all of them. This table has around 150,000 clones, 75% to 85% appearing once. The sample in question was PBMCs, obtained after 36 months of ibrutinib treatment. The receptors were sampled from a human donor with chronic lymphocytic leukemia. Each CDR3 is given with its conserved first and last residue. D genes are given only for firm matches. The size of a clone is reported for some rows only, either as once, few or many, or as a class for expanded clones.

d_gene: NA; v_gene: TRBV2; abundance: NA; j_gene: TRBJ2-5; CDR3nt: TGTGCCAGCAGTGAAGGGACAGACCAAGAGACCCAGTACTTC; CDR3aa: CASSEGTDQETQYF
d_gene: NA; v_gene: TRBV19; abundance: few; j_gene: TRBJ1-2; CDR3nt: TGTGCCAGTAGTATCAGGGGAGGCAACTATGGCTACACCTTC; CDR3aa: CASSIRGGNYGYTF
d_gene: TRBD1; v_gene: TRBV27; abundance: NA; j_gene: TRBJ2-1; CDR3nt: TGTGCCAGCAGTCAAATGACAGGGGACAATGAGCAGTTCTTC; CDR3aa: CASSQMTGDNEQFF
d_gene: NA; v_gene: TRBV9; abundance: once; j_gene: TRBJ1-3; CDR3nt: TGTGCCAGCAGCGTAGAAGGGAGGTATGGAAACACCATATATTTT; CDR3aa: CASSVEGRYGNTIYF
d_gene: NA; v_gene: TRBV7-9; abundance: NA; j_gene: TRBJ2-5; CDR3nt: TGTGCCAGCAGCTTGTCGACGGCCCAAGAGACCCAGTACTTC; CDR3aa: CASSLSTAQETQYF
d_gene: NA; v_gene: TRBV29-1; abundance: NA; j_gene: TRBJ2-1; CDR3nt: TGCAGCGTTGGGGCAGGGGCGGTTTACAATGAGCAGTTCTTC; CDR3aa: CSVGAGAVYNEQFF
d_gene: NA; v_gene: TRBV28; abundance: NA; j_gene: TRBJ1-4; CDR3nt: TGTGCCAGCAGGTCCAACTTTGAAAAACTGTTTTTT; CDR3aa: CASRSNFEKLFF
d_gene: NA; v_gene: TRBV18; abundance: NA; j_gene: TRBJ2-7; CDR3nt: TGTGCCAGCTCACCACCGAGTTTATCCTACGAGCAGTACTTC; CDR3aa: CASSPPSLSYEQYF
d_gene: NA; v_gene: TRBV6-5; abundance: NA; j_gene: TRBJ2-7; CDR3nt: TGTGCCAGCAGTTCCCTCACAGGGCGCTCCTACGAGCAGTACTTC; CDR3aa: CASSSLTGRSYEQYF
d_gene: NA; v_gene: TRBV25-1; abundance: NA; j_gene: TRBJ2-2; CDR3nt: TGTGCCAGCCGGACAGTAAACACCGGGGAGCTGTTTTTT; CDR3aa: CASRTVNTGELFF
d_gene: TRBD1; v_gene: TRBV7-9; abundance: NA; j_gene: TRBJ1-2; CDR3nt: TGTGCCACCGACGACCGGGACAGGGGGCGCGGCTACACCTTC; CDR3aa: CATDDRDRGRGYTF
d_gene: TRBD2; v_gene: TRBV15; abundance: NA; j_gene: TRBJ2-2; CDR3nt: TGTGCCACCAGCCGAGCGGGAGTTCCCGGGGAGCTGTTTTTT; CDR3aa: CATSRAGVPGELFF
d_gene: TRBD2; v_gene: TRBV6-6; abundance: NA; j_gene: TRBJ2-6; CDR3nt: TGTGCCAGCAGGAGACTAGCGGCCAGGGCCAACGTCCTGACTTTC; CDR3aa: CASRRLAARANVLTF
d_gene: TRBD2; v_gene: TRBV13; abundance: NA; j_gene: TRBJ2-5; CDR3nt: TGTGCCAGCAGCTTGGCGGGAGTCCCCGAGACCCAGTACTTC; CDR3aa: CASSLAGVPETQYF
d_gene: NA; v_gene: TRBV15; abundance: NA; j_gene: TRBJ1-3; CDR3nt: TGTGCCACCAGCAGAGATCGATTTGTGGGAAACACCATATATTTT; CDR3aa: CATSRDRFVGNTIYF
d_gene: NA; v_gene: TRBV2; abundance: few; j_gene: TRBJ2-7; CDR3nt: TGTGCCAGCAGTGGACACAGGGCATACGAGCAGTACTTC; CDR3aa: CASSGHRAYEQYF